Listed below are T cell receptor beta chains from one sample, sequenced in a study of T cells in Graves' hyperthyroidism and ophthalmopathy. TCRdb reprocessed the multiplex PCR reads via MiXCR and lists one record per CDR3 protein. The table has 300,000 to 400,000 distinct CDR3 sequences, roughly 18% seen once; the top ten hold about 53%. Sequencing was carried out using blood. The receptors come from a woman aged 45-65 years with Graves' hyperthyroidism. Both conserved end residues are part of each CDR3. The D gene is left open where the match is weak. Clone sizes are given selectively: once, few, many, or a class where the clone is expanded.

CDR3aa	CDR3nt	v_gene	j_gene	d_gene	abundance
CAWSRGYNEQFF	TGTGCCTGGTCCCGAGGGTACAATGAGCAGTTCTTC	TRBV30	TRBJ2-1	.	many
CASSFSLENTEAFF	TGTGCCAGCAGTTTCAGCCTGGAGAACACTGAAGCTTTCTTT	TRBV12-3/TRBV12-4	TRBJ1-1	.	many
CASVPASIRSSYNEQFF	TGTGCTAGTGTTCCCGCATCCATCAGGAGCTCCTACAATGAGCAGTTCTTC	TRBV12-5	TRBJ2-1	.	.
CASSDDSGNTEAFF	TGTGCCAGCAGTGACGATTCAGGTAACACTGAAGCTTTCTTT	TRBV12-3/TRBV12-4	TRBJ1-1	.	many
CSAEGLAETQYF	TGCAGTGCAGAAGGATTAGCCGAGACCCAGTACTTC	TRBV20-1	TRBJ2-5	.	few
CASSFPGPYNEQFF	TGTGCCAGCAGCTTTCCGGGACCTTACAATGAGCAGTTCTTC	TRBV7-9	TRBJ2-1	.	few
CASSSPGTGSNGYTF	TGTGCCAGCAGCTCCCCCGGGACAGGGTCTAATGGCTACACCTTC	TRBV5-6	TRBJ1-2	TRBD1	many
CASSRTYGQGAHEQYF	TGTGCCAGCAGCCGCACCTACGGGCAGGGAGCCCACGAGCAGTACTTC	TRBV27	TRBJ2-7	.	.
CASRMTSGRYNEQFF	TGTGCCAGCAGAATGACTAGCGGGAGGTACAATGAGCAGTTCTTC	TRBV28	TRBJ2-1	TRBD2	.
CASSQPGRETQYF	TGTGCCAGCTCACAGCCAGGGCGTGAGACCCAGTACTTC	TRBV18	TRBJ2-5	.	.
CASSSPASGTYEQYF	TGTGCCAGCAGCTCCCCGGCTAGCGGAACCTACGAGCAGTACTTC	TRBV28	TRBJ2-7	TRBD2	many
CASSEGVGGTYGYIF	TGTGCCAGCAGTGAAGGGGTCGGGGGGACCTATGGCTACATCTTC	TRBV2	TRBJ1-2	.	few
CASSLGGTGTTQYF	TGTGCCAGCAGCTTAGGGGGTACAGGGACCACGCAGTATTTT	TRBV11-2	TRBJ2-3	.	many
CASSAGAAGNTIYF	TGCGCCAGCAGCGCCGGGGCGGCTGGAAACACCATATATTTT	TRBV5-1	TRBJ1-3	.	few
CASSSNRGRGYGYTF	TGTGCCAGCAGCTCGAACAGGGGGCGAGGCTATGGCTACACCTTC	TRBV11-2	TRBJ1-2	TRBD1	many
CAHQGLDTEAFF	TGTGCGCATCAGGGTCTCGACACTGAAGCTTTCTTT	TRBV30	TRBJ1-1	.	many
CASSVGGTSGSYEQYF	TGTGCCAGCAGCGTAGGGGGGACTAGCGGGAGTTACGAGCAGTACTTC	TRBV9	TRBJ2-7	TRBD2	.
CASSPGLARDLDTQYF	TGTGCCAGCAGCCCCGGACTAGCGCGGGACCTTGATACGCAGTATTTT	TRBV7-2	TRBJ2-3	TRBD2	many
CSARASGVRRDWEGNYGYTF	TGCAGTGCTAGAGCCTCCGGCGTTCGACGGGACTGGGAGGGAAACTATGGCTACACCTTC	TRBV20-1	TRBJ1-2	.	.
CASTDVVIAKNIQYF	TGTGCCAGCACCGATGTGGTCATAGCCAAAAACATTCAGTACTTC	TRBV12-3/TRBV12-4	TRBJ2-4	.	.
CASSTGAISGNTIYF	TGTGCCAGCAGTACGGGAGCTATCTCTGGAAACACCATATATTTT	TRBV6-2/TRBV6-3	TRBJ1-3	.	.
CASLGGLYNEQFF	TGTGCCAGCCTCGGAGGACTTTACAATGAGCAGTTCTTC	TRBV27	TRBJ2-1	.	many
CSVDASGGAYNEQFF	TGCAGCGTTGATGCGAGCGGGGGGGCCTACAATGAGCAGTTCTTC	TRBV29-1	TRBJ2-1	TRBD2	few
CASSVGTYNEKLFF	TGTGCCAGCAGTGTCGGGACCTATAATGAAAAACTGTTTTTT	TRBV2	TRBJ1-4	.	few
CASRPTGNSPLHF	TGTGCCAGCAGGCCAACAGGGAATTCACCCCTCCACTTT	TRBV28	TRBJ1-6	.	few
CASSSTMNTEAFF	TGTGCCAGCAGTTCAACCATGAACACTGAAGCTTTCTTT	TRBV27	TRBJ1-1	.	many
CASSFGQFYEQYF	TGTGCCAGCAGTTTTGGGCAGTTCTACGAGCAGTACTTC	TRBV12-3/TRBV12-4	TRBJ2-7	.	many
CASSSLSAPGETQYF	TGTGCCAGCAGTTCATTGTCGGCCCCGGGTGAGACCCAGTACTTC	TRBV7-9	TRBJ2-5	.	.
CSARDVPGADGYTF	TGCAGTGCTAGAGATGTCCCGGGGGCCGATGGCTACACCTTC	TRBV20-1	TRBJ1-2	.	.
CTSSRGLAGHEQYF	TGTACCAGCAGCCGCGGACTAGCGGGACACGAGCAGTACTTC	TRBV5-1	TRBJ2-7	TRBD2	.
CASSLQGPPGDGYTF	TGTGCCAGCAGTTTGCAGGGGCCGCCGGGGGATGGCTACACCTTC	TRBV28	TRBJ1-2	.	.
CSAGTSGSSTDTQYF	TGCAGTGCGGGGACTAGCGGGAGTAGCACAGATACGCAGTATTTT	TRBV20-1	TRBJ2-3	TRBD2	once
CASRPGRNTEAFF	TGTGCCAGCAGACCCGGACGGAACACTGAAGCTTTCTTT	TRBV2	TRBJ1-1	.	many
CASSLNAHRGRGNQPQHF	TGTGCCAGCAGCTTAAACGCTCACAGGGGAAGGGGCAATCAGCCCCAGCATTTT	TRBV12-3/TRBV12-4	TRBJ1-5	TRBD1	.
CASSYGLAGPETQYF	TGTGCCAGCAGTTACGGGCTAGCGGGGCCGGAGACCCAGTACTTC	TRBV6-6	TRBJ2-5	TRBD2	few
CASSQVGGDNGYTF	TGCGCCAGCAGCCAAGTGGGCGGAGACAATGGCTACACCTTC	TRBV4-1	TRBJ1-2	.	.
CACGLIHDEQFF	TGTGCCTGTGGCCTGATACACGATGAGCAGTTCTTC	TRBV30	TRBJ2-1	.	many
CASSYRPTGGRGYGYTF	TGTGCCAGCAGCTATCGACCGACAGGGGGCAGGGGCTATGGCTACACCTTC	TRBV27	TRBJ1-2	TRBD1	.
CSAFGTTQNEQFF	TGCAGCGCCTTTGGTACTACCCAAAATGAGCAGTTCTTC	TRBV29-1	TRBJ2-1	.	.
CASIHRGLSNTGELFF	TGTGCCAGCATCCACCGAGGGTTGTCGAACACCGGGGAGCTGTTTTTT	TRBV12-3/TRBV12-4	TRBJ2-2	.	.